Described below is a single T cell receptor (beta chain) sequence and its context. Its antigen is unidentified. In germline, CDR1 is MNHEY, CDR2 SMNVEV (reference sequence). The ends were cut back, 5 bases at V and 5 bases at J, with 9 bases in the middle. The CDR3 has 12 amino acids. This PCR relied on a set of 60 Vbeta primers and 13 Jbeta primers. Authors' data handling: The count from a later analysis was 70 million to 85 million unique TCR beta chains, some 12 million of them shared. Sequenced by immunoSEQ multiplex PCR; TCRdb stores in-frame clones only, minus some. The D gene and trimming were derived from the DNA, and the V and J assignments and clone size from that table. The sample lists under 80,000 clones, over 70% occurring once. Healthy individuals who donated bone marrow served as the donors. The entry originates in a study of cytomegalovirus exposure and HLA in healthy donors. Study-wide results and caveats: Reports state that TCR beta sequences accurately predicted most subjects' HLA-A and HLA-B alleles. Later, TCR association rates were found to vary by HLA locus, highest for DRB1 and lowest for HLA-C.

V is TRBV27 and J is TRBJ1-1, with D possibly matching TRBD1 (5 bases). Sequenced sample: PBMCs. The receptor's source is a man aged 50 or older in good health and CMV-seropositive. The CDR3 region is CASSRRGTEAFF. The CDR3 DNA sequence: TGTGCCAGCAGTAGAAGGGGAACTGAAGCTTTCTTT.